Each of the 26 T cell receptor beta chains below was sequenced from the same sample in a study of T-cell memory formation after mild COVID-19. TCRdb used MiXCR to reprocess the 5' RACE reads, holding one entry per CDR3 protein. The data contain about 430,000 distinct CDR3 sequences, roughly 18% of them singletons. Sequencing was performed on PBMCs or a T cell subset sorted from them (not recorded which). These receptors came from a man aged 18 to 29 who had mild COVID-19 (a few samples of this study predate the infection). Cell type and time point are not known.

This chain connects TRBV5-5 to TRBJ1-4; D not certain. CDR1 is SGHKS and CDR2 is YYEKEE in the germline V gene (reference sequence). Trimming took 4 bases from V and 10 from J, leaving 17 bases between them. This CDR3 spans 14 amino acids. The CDR3 sequence is CASSQTRRLRKLFF. For the CDR3, the DNA is TGTGCCAGCAGCCAAACCCGCCGCCTGAGAAAACTGTTTTTT.

This chain connects TRBV4-1 to TRBJ1-5, with a weak D call TRBD1 (5 bases). CDR1 is MGHRA, CDR2 YSYEKL, per germline. The CDR3 is 18 residues long. Trimming pared 1 base from V and 4 bases from J, leaving 20 bases between. Written as DNA, the CDR3 is TGCGCCAGCAGCCAAGTAGATTTCGGGGGAGGGAAAAATCAGCCCCAGCATTTT. It encodes CASSQVDFGGGKNQPQHF.

V gene TRBV7-2 combines with J gene TRBJ1-6, with D unclear. The ends were cut back, 5 bases at V and 0 bases at J, with 11 bases in the middle. CDR3 size: 16 residues. Germline CDR1 and CDR2: SGHTA and FQGNSA. The CDR3 nucleotides are TGTGCCAGCAGCATAAGGCTGAGCTCCTATAATTCACCCCTCCACTTT. Translation: CASSIRLSSYNSPLHF.

This clonotype has just a few counts. The CDR3 sequence: CASSQGTSGLNIQYF. As DNA, the CDR3 is TGCGCCAGCAGCCAAGGGACTAGCGGGCTAAACATTCAGTACTTC. The chain carries TRBV5-1 and TRBJ2-4, with 12 positions matching TRBD2. The V gene's germline CDR1 is SGHRS and CDR2 YFSETQ. The CDR3 consists of 15 residues. V lost 4 bases and J lost 6; bases outside the gene matches: 5.

The CDR3, as DNA: TGTGCCAGCAGTTACTCGTTGGGACGGGGAAACTATGGCTACACCTTC. Residues: CASSYSLGRGNYGYTF. The chain is built from TRBV6-5 and TRBJ1-2; D is perhaps TRBD1 (5 bases). The V and J ends lost 0 bases and 2 bases respectively, with 13 bases between them. The CDR3 is 16 amino acids. Germline V CDR1 and CDR2: MNHEY, SVGAGI.

This clonotype turned up a few times. The chain carries TRBV5-1 and TRBJ2-1; D may be TRBD2 (6 bases). The CDR3 length is 15 residues. CDR1 and CDR2 (germline): SGHRS, YFSETQ. V was clipped by 4 bases and J by 7 bases, with 18 bases between them. The CDR3 nucleotides are TGCGCCAGCAGCCTATGGGCGGGGACGGGGAATGAGCAGTTCTTC. Protein sequence: CASSLWAGTGNEQFF.

As concerns this clonotype: An end of the junction does not agree with germline; a read error may underlie this. The J gene is TRBJ2-3, the V gene TRBV5-1; tentatively, D is TRBD1 or TRBD2 (5 bases each). CDR1 is SGHRS and CDR2 is YFSETQ in the germline V gene. This CDR3 has 13 residues. Here the CDR3 reads CASRLGTTDTQYF. CDR3 DNA sequence: TGCGCCAGCAGGTTGGGGACGACAGATACGCAGTATTTT.

This clonotype has at least ten counts. Relative to the germline gene, one junction end is altered; a read error may explain this. This chain connects TRBV5-1 to TRBJ2-1; D is perhaps TRBD1 (6 bases). Per the germline V gene, CDR1 is SGHRS and CDR2 is YFSETQ. The CDR3 runs to 13 residues. The CDR3 protein is CASSLGGFNEQFF. The CDR3 DNA sequence: TGTGCCAGCAGCTTAGGGGGATTCAATGAGCAGTTCTTC. The full variable domain, completed using reference TRBV5-1 and TRBJ2-1, is KAGVTQTPRYLIKTRGQQVTLSCSPISGHRSVSWYQQTPGQGLQFLFEYFSETQRNKGNFPGRFSGRQFSNSRSEMNVSTLELGDSALYLCASSLGGFNEQFFGPGTRLTVL.

This clonotype has at least ten counts. This rearrangement joins TRBV4-1 to TRBJ2-3, with 15 positions matching TRBD2. V lost 4 bases and J lost 6; bases outside the gene matches: 8. CDR1 and CDR2 (germline): MGHRA, YSYEKL. This CDR3 region has 17 residues. CDR3: CASSPGLAGGPMDTQYF. The CDR3 DNA follows: TGCGCCAGCAGCCCTGGACTAGCGGGGGGGCCGATGGATACGCAGTATTTT.

This chain connects TRBV20-1 to TRBJ2-3; 11 positions agree with TRBD2. The J segment lost 0 bases and the V segment lost 5 bases, leaving 7 bases of the junction unmatched. The CDR3 loop spans 16 amino acids. Germline V gene data show CDR1 as DFQATT and CDR2 as SNEGSKA (reference sequence). The CDR3, as DNA: TGCAGTGCTGGGCCCGGGACTAGCGGAAGCACAGATACGCAGTATTTT. Protein product: CSAGPGTSGSTDTQYF.

This clonotype was recorded a few times. The chain uses TRBV11-3 and TRBJ2-2, with unresolved D. Germline V gene lookup returns CDR1 SGHNT and CDR2 YENEEA. This CDR3 region has 13 residues. V dropped 2 bases and J dropped 6 bases, with 7 bases sitting between them. The CDR3 DNA reads TGTGCCAGCAGCTTATATCCTGCCGGGGAGCTGTTTTTT. Translation gives CASSLYPAGELFF.

This sequence joins TRBV7-2 and TRBJ1-1; D may be TRBD1 (6 bases). The CDR3 consists of 14 residues. The V gene's germline CDR1 is SGHTA and CDR2 FQGNSA. V was clipped by 1 base and J by 11 bases, with 17 bases between them. The CDR3 loop is CASSLVGAGAFAFF. The CDR3 coding sequence is TGTGCCAGCAGCTTAGTAGGGGCAGGGGCGTTCGCTTTCTTT.

V is TRBV3-1 and J is TRBJ2-3; 8 bases line up with TRBD1. The CDR3 has 15 residues. The ends lost 3 bases at V and 3 bases at J; junction bases unmatched: 5. Germline V gene data show CDR1 as LGHDT and CDR2 as YNNKEL (reference sequence). The CDR3 coding sequence is TGTGCCAGCAGCCATACAGGGGGAAGGACAGATACGCAGTATTTT. As protein: CASSHTGGRTDTQYF.

This clonotype occurred a few times. The chain uses TRBV2 and TRBJ2-3, with 7 bases lining up with TRBD1. V was pared by 11 bases and J by 6 bases, with 8 bases of the junction left unmatched. Germline V gene lookup returns CDR1 SNHLY and CDR2 FYNNEI. This CDR3 has 12 amino acids. The CDR3 DNA is TGTGCCGGCGGACAGGAGGCCGATACGCAGTATTTT. It translates to CAGGQEADTQYF.

This clonotype was counted a few times. The chain combines TRBV6-1 with TRBJ1-2, with 11 bases lining up with TRBD1. This CDR3 is 15 amino acids long. CDR1 is MNHNS and CDR2 is SASEGT in the germline V gene. With V trimmed by 2 bases and J by 7 bases, 6 bases remained unmatched. This chain's CDR3 is CASSESGQGARGYTF. The CDR3 nucleotides are TGTGCCAGCAGTGAAAGCGGACAGGGGGCGCGTGGCTACACCTTC.

The chain employs TRBV20-1 and TRBJ2-7; D gene ambiguous. Trimming pared 3 bases from V and 6 bases from J, leaving 15 bases between. Germline lookup yields CDR1 DFQATT and CDR2 SNEGSKA (reference sequence). The CDR3 has 13 residues. The CDR3 region is CSASLGSFGEQYV. CDR3 nucleotides: TGCAGTGCTAGTTTGGGCTCCTTTGGCGAGCAGTACGTC.

The chain employs TRBV6-5 and TRBJ2-2; the D call may be TRBD1 or TRBD2 (5 bases each). The germline V gene has CDR1 MNHEY and CDR2 SVGAGI. Trimming removed 10 bases from V and 8 bases from J, with 17 bases in between. CDR3 length: 13 residues. CDR3 residues: CATWSREKGELFF. The CDR3 DNA follows: TGTGCCACCTGGAGCAGGGAGAAAGGGGAGCTGTTTTTT.

V and J are TRBV10-3 and TRBJ2-2; the match to TRBD2 covers 8 bases. The CDR3 is 15 amino acids. V dropped 8 bases and J dropped 7; count of bases not matched to a gene: 12. CDR1 ENHRY and CDR2 SYGVKD come from the germline V gene. CDR3 protein: CAIGSARGVLGELFF. As DNA, the CDR3 is TGTGCCATCGGGTCGGCGCGGGGGGTCCTCGGGGAGCTGTTTTTT.

The J gene is TRBJ2-7, the V gene TRBV15, with 10 nucleotides matching TRBD2. In germline, CDR1 is LNHNV, CDR2 YYDKDF (reference sequence). V shed 5 bases and J 5 bases; nucleotides not matched to a gene: 9. There are 15 residues in the CDR3. The CDR3 is CATSGAAGGGHEQYF. The DNA for the CDR3 is TGTGCCACCAGCGGGGCAGCGGGGGGGGGGCACGAGCAGTACTTC. Together with reference TRBV15 and TRBJ2-7, the CDR3 gives the full variable domain: DAMVIQNPRYQVTQFGKPVTLSCSQTLNHNVMYWYQQKSSQAPKLLFHYYDKDFNNEADTPDNFQSRRPNTSFCFLDIRSPGLGDTAMYLCATSGAAGGGHEQYFGPGTRLTVT.

A few counts support this clonotype. The chain joins TRBV6-6 to TRBJ1-1; D unclear. V was trimmed by 10 bases and J by 0 bases, leaving 21 bases between them. Germline V lookup: CDR1 MNHNY, CDR2 SVGAGI (reference sequence). This CDR3 contains 16 residues. The CDR3 region is CATMSGEFHMNTEAFF. The CDR3, as DNA: TGTGCCACCATGTCCGGGGAGTTCCACATGAACACTGAAGCTTTCTTT.

In this sample, this clonotype turned up a few times. The CDR3 region is CASSSRGYTDTQYF. CDR3 DNA: TGCGCCAGCAGCAGCAGGGGTTACACAGATACGCAGTATTTT. This chain connects TRBV5-1 to TRBJ2-3, with a weak D call TRBD1 (6 bases). The ends were cut back, 4 bases at V and 2 bases at J, with 11 bases in the middle. Germline CDR1 is SGHRS and CDR2 is YFSETQ. The CDR3 has 14 amino acids.

This clonotype was counted many times. J is TRBJ2-2 and V is TRBV28; TRBD1 or TRBD2 may be the D gene (5 bases each). CDR3 length: 13 residues. Trimming left V 6 bases short and J 0 bases short, with 5 bases between. Germline lookup yields CDR1 MDHEN and CDR2 SYDVKM. The CDR3 loop is CASRGPNTGELFF. CDR3 bases: TGTGCCAGCAGGGGACCGAACACCGGGGAGCTGTTTTTT.

This clonotype was seen more than once but under ten times. The CDR3 here is CASSEWAFF. The CDR3, as DNA: TGCGCCAGCAGTGAATGGGCTTTCTTT. The chain carries TRBV10-2 and TRBJ1-1, with D uncertain. V lost 3 bases and J lost 11, with 4 bases in between. CDR3 length: 9 residues. Germline CDR1 and CDR2: WSHSY and SAAADI.

This clonotype was detected only a few times. The chain uses TRBV7-2 and TRBJ1-2, with a weak D call TRBD1 (5 bases). The CDR3 contains 14 residues. Trimming stripped 0 bases from V and 4 bases from J, with 9 bases between. Germline loops: CDR1 SGHTA, CDR2 FQGNSA. CDR3 sequence reads: CASSLAFQGYGYTF. The CDR3 region has the DNA TGTGCCAGCAGCTTAGCGTTCCAGGGCTATGGCTACACCTTC.

V and J are TRBV7-2 and TRBJ1-1; D is unresolved. The CDR3 runs 13 residues. V was clipped by 3 bases and J by 1 base, with 6 bases between them. The germline V gene has CDR1 SGHTA and CDR2 FQGNSA. The CDR3 here is CASSLEKNTEAFF. CDR3 nucleotides: TGTGCCAGCAGCTTGGAGAAGAACACTGAAGCTTTCTTT.

V and J are TRBV6-5 and TRBJ1-1; 8 bases line up with TRBD1. Germline V CDR1 and CDR2: MNHEY, SVGAGI. This CDR3 comprises 15 residues. Trimming at V came to 5 bases and at J to 5 bases, leaving 10 bases not matched to a gene. CDR3 in DNA: TGTGCCAGCAGTAAGGCAGGGGGCCCCAGGACTGAAGCTTTCTTT. Encoded protein: CASSKAGGPRTEAFF.